A selection of T cell receptor beta chains follows, all from one sample in a study of cytomegalovirus exposure and HLA in healthy donors. Clones were sequenced by immunoSEQ multiplex PCR, and TCRdb holds only the in-frame ones, with some missing. The record lists 200,000 to 250,000 clones, of which the ten most abundant hold roughly 0.98%. Sequenced input: PBMCs. Receptors originate from a woman younger than 45 in good health and CMV-seropositive. CDR3s leave out the opening cysteine and the closing phenylalanine or tryptophan. Each record gives: J gene, V gene, CDR3 protein.

j_call: TRBJ2-1; v_call: TRBV5-1; cdr3_aa: ASSTGQGYNEQF
j_call: TRBJ2-5; v_call: TRBV7-2; cdr3_aa: ASSRRGGSETQY
j_call: TRBJ2-1; v_call: TRBV11-2; cdr3_aa: ASSLVSLAGGEQF
j_call: TRBJ2-3; v_call: TRBV10-2; cdr3_aa: ASSAPSLAGGYTDTQY
j_call: TRBJ2-5; v_call: TRBV2; cdr3_aa: ASSGARGGSETQY
j_call: TRBJ1-4; v_call: TRBV5-5; cdr3_aa: ASSLGGAGEKLF
j_call: TRBJ1-2; v_call: TRBV7-9; cdr3_aa: ASSEYRGGYT
j_call: TRBJ1-4; v_call: TRBV9; cdr3_aa: ASSLQRVDEKLF
j_call: TRBJ1-5; v_call: TRBV2; cdr3_aa: ASSRDRRNQPQH
j_call: TRBJ1-1; v_call: TRBV7-9; cdr3_aa: ASWTGVSEAF
j_call: TRBJ1-4; v_call: TRBV7-6; cdr3_aa: ASSLARTGSGEKLF
j_call: TRBJ1-1; v_call: TRBV2; cdr3_aa: ASSPIPGTEAF
j_call: TRBJ2-5; v_call: TRBV7-7; cdr3_aa: ASSLGGGLGQETQY
j_call: TRBJ1-1; v_call: TRBV2; cdr3_aa: ASSEVVGHLYEAF
j_call: TRBJ1-4; v_call: TRBV10-3; cdr3_aa: AISESVFGGRPNEKLF
j_call: TRBJ2-5; v_call: TRBV7-2; cdr3_aa: ASSLRTPQETQY
j_call: TRBJ1-4; v_call: TRBV6-6; cdr3_aa: ASSSSLGEKLF
j_call: TRBJ1-1; v_call: TRBV11-2; cdr3_aa: ASSLESTRNTEAF
j_call: TRBJ2-6; v_call: TRBV7-9; cdr3_aa: ASSLEPAGANVLT
j_call: TRBJ1-6; v_call: TRBV4-1; cdr3_aa: ASSRDRPSPSGNSPLH
j_call: TRBJ1-2; v_call: TRBV18; cdr3_aa: ASSPPLTGGPIYGYT
j_call: TRBJ1-5; v_call: TRBV5-1; cdr3_aa: ASKRGEGNQPQH
j_call: TRBJ2-7; v_call: TRBV14; cdr3_aa: ASSQELRAREQY
j_call: TRBJ2-7; v_call: TRBV7-2; cdr3_aa: ASSARVPREQY
j_call: TRBJ1-4; v_call: TRBV28; cdr3_aa: ASSSPRKPGQGAGEKLF
j_call: TRBJ1-1; v_call: TRBV7-9; cdr3_aa: ASSLGDRGFNTEAF
j_call: TRBJ1-6; v_call: TRBV28; cdr3_aa: ASSPPLH
j_call: TRBJ2-7; v_call: TRBV5-1; cdr3_aa: ASSTLSPRGSNDEQY
j_call: TRBJ1-2; v_call: TRBV15; cdr3_aa: ATSRDRDRGFNYGYT
j_call: TRBJ2-2; v_call: TRBV5-1; cdr3_aa: ASSRTSFRDTGELF
j_call: TRBJ1-2; v_call: TRBV7-9; cdr3_aa: ASSPDRVYGYT
j_call: TRBJ2-1; v_call: TRBV6-1; cdr3_aa: ATPKSGSHNEQF
j_call: TRBJ1-3; v_call: TRBV5-1; cdr3_aa: ASSFNGGTAGNTIY
j_call: TRBJ1-5; v_call: TRBV5-6; cdr3_aa: ASSLKGERQPQH
j_call: TRBJ2-7; v_call: TRBV6-5; cdr3_aa: ASSYSQGNRVYEQY
j_call: TRBJ2-7; v_call: TRBV5-1; cdr3_aa: ASSAPQGSYEQY
j_call: TRBJ2-5; v_call: TRBV7-2; cdr3_aa: ASSLGTDRDQETQY
j_call: TRBJ2-1; v_call: TRBV14; cdr3_aa: ASSPLTRGEQF
j_call: TRBJ2-1; v_call: TRBV5-1; cdr3_aa: ASSLVGGLPRGEQF
j_call: TRBJ1-4; v_call: TRBV10-2; cdr3_aa: ASSEDGRREKLF
j_call: TRBJ1-6; v_call: TRBV6-1; cdr3_aa: ASSLTGEVSPLH
j_call: TRBJ2-3; v_call: TRBV9; cdr3_aa: ASSTGQGASDTQY
j_call: TRBJ2-6; v_call: TRBV12-1; cdr3_aa: ASSFARGPGANVLT
j_call: TRBJ2-2; v_call: TRBV4-2; cdr3_aa: ASSPQGHPNGELF
j_call: TRBJ2-5; v_call: TRBV11-3; cdr3_aa: ASSNSFSGSSRETQY